Presented here are 32 T cell receptor beta chains from one specimen sequenced in a study of chemoradiotherapy in HPV16-positive cancers. Profiled with immunoSEQ multiplex PCR; TCRdb holds only in-frame clones, not every one. The table records a few thousand clones, 84% of them present only once. The material was tumor tissue, obtained from a patient who underwent chemoradiotherapy. The source is a human donor with HPV-associated anogenital cancer.

The chain recombines TRBV28 with TRBJ1-4, with a tentative D call TRBD1 (6 bases). Germline values: CDR1 MDHEN, CDR2 SYDVKM. CDR3 length equals 14 residues. The ends were cut back, 7 bases at V and 3 bases at J, with 12 bases in the middle. Here the CDR3 reads CASNTGLSNEKLFF. Written as DNA, the CDR3 is TGTGCCAGCAACACAGGGCTTTCTAATGAAAAACTGTTTTTT. Full variable domain (remainder filled in from reference TRBV28 and TRBJ1-4): DVKVTQSSRYLVKRTGEKVFLECVQDMDHENMFWYRQDPGLGLRLIYFSYDVKMKEKGDIPEGYSVSREKKERFSLILESASTNQTSMYLCASNTGLSNEKLFFGSGTQLSVL.

Only a few counts were recorded for this clone. The CDR3 reads CASSLSWTGGPYGYTF. CDR3 coding DNA: TGTGCCAGCAGTTTATCGTGGACAGGGGGCCCCTATGGCTACACCTTC. V is TRBV27 and J is TRBJ1-2; 11 bases match TRBD1. The CDR3 consists of 16 residues. After removal of 0 bases from V and 4 bases from J, the junction contained 4 bases not matched to a gene. Germline lookup yields CDR1 MNHEY and CDR2 SMNVEV (reference sequence).

This chain uses TRBV5-4 with TRBJ1-2; the D is unclear. Germline V gene data show CDR1 as SGHNT and CDR2 as YYREEE (reference sequence). The CDR3 loop spans 13 amino acids. With 1 base removed from V and 4 bases from J, the gap between germline ends came to 8 bases. CDR3 protein: CASSLTGIYGYTF. For the CDR3, the DNA is TGTGCCAGCAGCTTGACCGGAATCTATGGCTACACCTTC.

The V gene is TRBV7-3, the J gene TRBJ1-1; D not resolved. Trimming removed 5 bases at V and 2 bases at J, with 9 bases between. The germline V gene encodes CDR1 SGHTA and CDR2 FQGTGA. The CDR3 is made up of 13 amino acids. The DNA for the CDR3 is TGTGCCAGCAGCCTCCGGGAAAACACTGAAGCTTTCTTT. Translation: CASSLRENTEAFF.

In this sample, this clone turned up a few times. The chain has TRBV6-6 and TRBJ2-1; D remains ambiguous. The CDR3 is 14 amino acids. Germline V gene data show CDR1 as MNHNY and CDR2 as SVGAGI (reference sequence). Trimming pared 6 bases from V and 3 bases from J, leaving 12 bases between. The CDR3: CASRPGGDYNEQFF. The CDR3 DNA follows: TGTGCCAGCAGGCCCGGCGGCGACTACAATGAGCAGTTCTTC.

This chain connects TRBV7-9 to TRBJ1-5, with D unclear. The V gene lost 1 base and the J gene lost 2 bases, with 15 bases spanning the gap. This CDR3 contains 17 residues. Per germline, CDR1 SEHNR and CDR2 FQNEAQ (reference sequence). CDR3 amino acids: CASSLGSLGGRNQPQHF. As DNA, the CDR3 is TGTGCCAGCAGCTTAGGGTCCCTCGGAGGGCGCAATCAGCCCCAGCATTTT.

The chain couples TRBV19 to TRBJ2-7; 7 positions agree with TRBD2. This CDR3 is 13 amino acids long. Trimming cost V 7 bases and J 5 bases; bases outside gene matches: 8. Germline values: CDR1 LNHDA, CDR2 SQIVND (reference sequence). The CDR3 nucleotides read TGTGCCAGTACCCCAAGGGAGGGCCACGAGCAGTACTTC. Translation gives CASTPREGHEQYF. Full variable domain (missing parts from reference TRBV19 and TRBJ2-7): DGGITQSPKYLFRKEGQNVTLSCEQNLNHDAMYWYRQDPGQGLRLIYYSQIVNDFQKGDIAEGYSVSREKKESFPLTVTSAQKNPTAFYLCASTPREGHEQYFGPGTRLTVT.

The sample holds a few counts of this clone. The chain is built from TRBV19 and TRBJ2-7, with TRBD1 matching over 7 bases. The CDR3 spans 15 residues. V dropped 6 bases and J dropped 7; count of bases not matched to a gene: 15. In germline, CDR1 is LNHDA, CDR2 SQIVND (reference sequence). DNA for the CDR3: TGTGCCAGTAGCCCAGGGGGTCTCGAATTGATAGAGCAGTACTTC. Its translation: CASSPGGLELIEQYF.

The V and J genes are TRBV23-1 and TRBJ1-2, with TRBD1 matching over 7 bases. TRBV23-1 has ORF status, its function being uncertain. This CDR3 comprises 17 residues. Unmatched junction bases numbered 14, after V lost 4 bases and J lost 3 bases. CDR3 amino acids: CASSRSRDSCPDYGYTF. The DNA for the CDR3 is TGCGCCAGCAGTCGATCCCGGGACAGCTGCCCAGACTATGGCTACACCTTC.

This clone appeared a few times. The chain couples TRBV9 to TRBJ2-1; 8 nucleotides match TRBD2. Germline CDR1 reads SGDLS; CDR2 reads YYNGEE. The CDR3 length is 16 residues. The V and J ends lost 7 bases and 4 bases, in that order; junction bases with no gene match: 13. CDR3 nucleotide sequence: TGTGCCAGCTCCGGAGGGGCTAGCGGGTGGTACAATGAGCAGTTCTTC. Translation: CASSGGASGWYNEQFF.

This chain links TRBV7-2 with TRBJ1-1; no definite D call. CDR3 length: 13 amino acids. From germline, CDR1 is SGHTA and CDR2 FQGNSA. Trimming cost V 4 bases and J 6 bases, with 12 bases left between them. The CDR3 DNA sequence: TGTGCCAGCAGCTCCCTCCGGCGGGCTGAAGCTTTCTTT. Its protein product is CASSSLRRAEAFF.

V usage is TRBV2 and J usage is TRBJ1-1, with a possible D match to TRBD1 (5 bases). The CDR3 has 14 amino acids. Germline-derived CDR1 and CDR2 are SNHLY and FYNNEI. Trimming took 6 bases from V and 1 from J, leaving 12 bases between them. The CDR3 protein is CASRGGVWNTEAFF. For the CDR3, the DNA is TGTGCCAGCAGGGGGGGGGTTTGGAACACTGAAGCTTTCTTT.

The rearrangement uses TRBV6-1 and TRBJ2-4; 8 bases align to TRBD1. V was clipped by 5 bases and J by 6 bases; unmatched bases: 6. The CDR3 covers 14 residues. Germline CDR1 MNHNS, CDR2 SASEGT. The CDR3 is CASSPGQARNIQYF. As DNA, the CDR3 is TGTGCCAGCAGTCCGGGACAGGCCCGAAACATTCAGTACTTC.

This rearrangement joins TRBV19 to TRBJ2-7, with a tentative D call TRBD2 (5 bases). V was pared by 7 bases and J by 6 bases, with 19 bases between. The CDR3 contains 14 residues. CDR1 and CDR2 (germline): LNHDA, SQIVND (reference sequence). The CDR3 reads CASKSTRARGEQYF. The CDR3 DNA is TGTGCCAGTAAATCTACGAGGGCCCGCGGCGAGCAGTACTTC.

This sequence joins TRBV4-2 and TRBJ1-3; 9 nucleotides agree with TRBD1. The V gene's germline CDR1 is LGHNA and CDR2 YNFKEQ. CDR3 length: 17 residues. V dropped 1 base and J dropped 0; count of bases not matched to a gene: 4. CDR3 coding DNA: TGTGCCAGCAGCCAAGGTCCGACAGGGGGCTCTGGAAACACCATATATTTT. Its protein product is CASSQGPTGGSGNTIYF.

The V gene is TRBV28, the J gene TRBJ1-5, with 8 bases that match TRBD1. J lost 2 bases, V lost 6 bases, and 3 bases had no gene match. The CDR3 extends over 14 amino acids. Per germline, CDR1 MDHEN and CDR2 SYDVKM. CDR3: CASREDRGNQPQHF. The CDR3 DNA is TGTGCCAGCAGGGAGGACAGGGGCAATCAGCCCCAGCATTTT. Combining the CDR3 with reference TRBV28 and TRBJ1-5 gives the whole variable domain DVKVTQSSRYLVKRTGEKVFLECVQDMDHENMFWYRQDPGLGLRLIYFSYDVKMKEKGDIPEGYSVSREKKERFSLILESASTNQTSMYLCASREDRGNQPQHFGDGTRLSIL.

The chain recombines TRBV30 with TRBJ1-1; D may be TRBD1 (5 bases). The CDR3 consists of 13 residues. Germline CDR1 reads GTSNPN; CDR2 reads SVGIG (reference sequence). V was trimmed by 3 bases and J by 0 bases, leaving 8 bases between them. The CDR3 DNA follows: TGTGCCTGGAGGGGGCACATGAACACTGAAGCTTTCTTT. Translated: CAWRGHMNTEAFF.

The rearrangement uses TRBV27 and TRBJ2-7; D gene uncertain. V dropped 2 bases and J dropped 7 bases, with 12 bases sitting between them. This CDR3 region has 13 residues. Germline CDR1 reads MNHEY; CDR2 reads SMNVEV (reference sequence). CDR3 residues: CASSLSLFREQYF. The CDR3 DNA follows: TGTGCCAGCAGTTTAAGCCTCTTCCGTGAGCAGTACTTC.

This clone was found once. This chain links TRBV9 with TRBJ2-3; a possible D gene is TRBD2 (6 bases). In germline, CDR1 is SGDLS, CDR2 YYNGEE. V was shortened by 0 bases and J by 0 bases, with 8 bases between the two germline ends. This CDR3 region has 15 residues. The CDR3 bases are TGTGCCAGCAGCGTAGTTGGGACTAGCACAGATACGCAGTATTTT. Translating gives CASSVVGTSTDTQYF.

The genes are TRBV5-1 and TRBJ1-1; TRBD1 is a possible D gene (5 bases). The CDR3 consists of 15 residues. CDR1 is SGHRS, CDR2 YFSETQ, per germline. V dropped 0 bases and J dropped 1 base, with 10 bases sitting between them. CDR3 residues: CASSLASGKNTEAFF. The CDR3 coding sequence is TGCGCCAGCAGCTTGGCCTCAGGGAAGAACACTGAAGCTTTCTTT.

The chain joins TRBV30 to TRBJ2-2, with D possibly being TRBD1 (5 bases). Germline V CDR1 and CDR2: GTSNPN, SVGIG (reference sequence). The V end lost 3 bases, the J end lost 3 bases, and 14 bases lay between the germline ends. The CDR3 is 15 amino acids. The CDR3 loop reads CAWSDQGWDTGELFF. CDR3 in DNA: TGTGCCTGGAGCGATCAGGGCTGGGACACCGGGGAGCTGTTTTTT.

This clone has only one observation. The chain carries TRBV6-1 and TRBJ2-3, with TRBD2 matching over 8 bases. Germline CDR1 reads MNHNS; CDR2 reads SASEGT. The CDR3 covers 14 residues. V dropped 7 bases and J dropped 0; count of bases not matched to a gene: 3. CDR3 bases: TGTGCCAGCAAACTAGCGGCTAGCACAGATACGCAGTATTTT. It codes for CASKLAASTDTQYF.

The rearrangement links TRBV30 to TRBJ2-7; D not resolved. CDR3 size: 11 residues. Germline V gene sequence: CDR1 GTSNPN, CDR2 SVGIG (reference sequence). V lost 5 bases to trimming and J lost 2 bases, with 7 bases between them. The CDR3 region has the DNA TGTGCCTGGGCTCAGGCCTACGAGCAGTACTTC. Encoded protein: CAWAQAYEQYF.

The chain combines TRBV6-5 with TRBJ2-4, with 7 bases fitting TRBD1. V lost 5 bases to trimming and J lost 2 bases; unmatched junction nucleotides: 6. The V gene's germline CDR1 is MNHEY and CDR2 SVGAGI. The CDR3 contains 15 residues. This CDR3 is CASSTGVKTKNIQYF. In nucleotides, the CDR3 is TGTGCCAGCAGTACAGGGGTGAAAACCAAAAACATTCAGTACTTC.

The J gene is TRBJ2-3, the V gene TRBV30, with 14 bases matching TRBD2. Germline V gene sequence: CDR1 GTSNPN, CDR2 SVGIG (reference sequence). V trimming: 2 bases; J trimming: 6 bases; junction bases outside the gene matches: 4. CDR3 size: 15 residues. The CDR3 sequence: CAWSKGLAGVDTQYF. The CDR3 DNA sequence: TGTGCCTGGAGTAAGGGACTAGCGGGAGTTGATACGCAGTATTTT.

This clone was observed a handful of times. The chain joins TRBV18 to TRBJ2-7; either TRBD1 or TRBD2 may supply D (5 bases each). CDR3 length: 13 amino acids. Deletions cut 4 bases from V and 3 bases from J, with 10 bases between. Germline V gene sequence: CDR1 KGHSH, CDR2 LQKENI. This chain's CDR3 is CASSRDGLYEQYF. CDR3 nucleotides: TGTGCCAGCTCACGGGACGGACTCTACGAGCAGTACTTC.

This chain links TRBV5-5 with TRBJ2-7; a weak D match, TRBD2 (6 bases). The CDR3 spans 13 residues. The V and J ends lost 6 bases and 1 base respectively, with 11 bases between them. Per germline, CDR1 SGHKS and CDR2 YYEKEE (reference sequence). For the CDR3, the DNA is TGTGCCAGCAAGTGGGGGGAGTCCTACGAGCAGTACTTC. Its translation: CASKWGESYEQYF.

The V call is TRBV7-3, the J call TRBJ1-2; no definite D call. V lost 2 bases, J lost 8 bases, and 18 bases lay in between. Germline lookup yields CDR1 SGHTA and CDR2 FQGTGA. The CDR3 consists of 15 residues. Written as DNA, the CDR3 is TGTGCCAGCAGCTTAGGCACCGGCCTTCATTCGGGCTACACCTTC. Translating it yields CASSLGTGLHSGYTF.

The chain is built from TRBV21-1 and TRBJ1-2; TRBD1 reflects the table's D call only, with no check against the DNA. TRBV21-1 is flagged as a pseudogene. CDR3 length equals 15 residues. The CDR3 loop reads CASSLSGRGRGGYTF. In DNA, the CDR3 is TGTGCCAGCAGCCTCTCCGGAAGGGGGCGAGGTGGCTACACCTTC.

The CDR3 loop is CASRAADTQYF. The CDR3, as DNA: TGTGCCAGTAGGGCGGCCGATACGCAGTATTTT. V is TRBV19 and J is TRBJ2-3; D ambiguous. This CDR3 has 11 residues. Deletions cut 6 bases from V and 6 bases from J, with 7 bases between. The germline V gene encodes CDR1 LNHDA and CDR2 SQIVND (reference sequence).

The rearrangement uses TRBV10-1 and TRBJ1-5; D unclear. V lost 3 bases, J lost 0 bases, and 6 bases lay in between. Germline assignment: CDR1 WNHNN and CDR2 SYGVQD (reference sequence). CDR3 length: 14 amino acids. CDR3 sequence: CASSESTSNQPQHF. The CDR3 DNA reads as TGCGCCAGCAGTGAATCTACTAGCAATCAGCCCCAGCATTTT.

V and J are TRBV10-3 and TRBJ1-3, with D possibly being TRBD1 (6 bases). The CDR3 contains 15 residues. Per the germline V gene, CDR1 is ENHRY and CDR2 is SYGVKD. Trimming stripped 3 bases from V and 2 bases from J, with 11 bases between. The CDR3 DNA reads TGTGCCATCAGTGAAGCCGGGGGGCCTGGAAACACCATATATTTT. It codes for CAISEAGGPGNTIYF.